The clone carrying this T cell receptor beta chain was seen a few times. The same CDR3 also results from other DNA sequences found in this sample. Produced via immunoSEQ multiplex PCR; TCRdb's table is partial and in-frame only. The sample lists around 300,000 clones; approximately 85% were seen once. This record comes from a study of blood T cell repertoires in COVID-19. Study details: T cells, B-cell-depleted T cells, or PBMCs supplied cDNA or gDNA.

V was pared by 0 bases and J by 1 base, with 6 bases between. Germline V gives CDR1 MGHRA, CDR2 YSYEKL. The CDR3 runs to 14 residues. The sequence was obtained from a woman in her seventies with acute or convalescent COVID-19. Sequencing was done on a sample of peripheral blood. The rearrangement joins TRBV4-1 to TRBJ1-1; no definite D call. Here the CDR3 DNA reads TGCGCCAGCAGCCAAGAGCCCGGGAACACTGAAGCTTTCTTT. Encoded protein: CASSQEPGNTEAFF.